This T cell receptor (beta chain) was recovered during a study of blood T cell repertoires in COVID-19. Study background: From T cells, B-cell-depleted T cells, or PBMCs came the material, which was cDNA or gDNA.

The germline V gene encodes CDR1 SGHRS and CDR2 YFSETQ. This CDR3 spans 11 amino acids. Trimming left V 4 bases short and J 4 bases short, with 3 bases between. As processed by the authors: Estimation of nucleated cell counts relied on the amplification of reference gene primers. Some clones are missing from TCRdb's copy, which holds only in-frame ones; the method was immunoSEQ multiplex PCR. D and trimming come from the DNA, and the V and J calls and clone size come from that table. This sample has about 250,000 clones, with about 85% found just once. The chain recombines TRBV5-1 with TRBJ2-1; no firm D call. The sample taken for sequencing was peripheral blood. This receptor was taken from a man between 18 and 29 years old with active or convalescent COVID-19. The CDR3 is CASSPYNEQFF. The CDR3 DNA reads TGCGCCAGCAGCCCGTACAATGAGCAGTTCTTC.